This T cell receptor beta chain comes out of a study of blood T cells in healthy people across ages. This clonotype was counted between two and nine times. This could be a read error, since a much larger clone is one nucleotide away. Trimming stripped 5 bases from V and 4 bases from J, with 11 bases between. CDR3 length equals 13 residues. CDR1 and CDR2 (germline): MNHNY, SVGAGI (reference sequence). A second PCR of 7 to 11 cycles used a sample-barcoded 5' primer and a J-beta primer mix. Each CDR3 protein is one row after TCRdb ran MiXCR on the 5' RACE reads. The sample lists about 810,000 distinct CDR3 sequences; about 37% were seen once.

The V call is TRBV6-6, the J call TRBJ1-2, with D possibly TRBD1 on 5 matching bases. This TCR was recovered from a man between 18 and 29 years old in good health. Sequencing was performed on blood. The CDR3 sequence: CASSRGGPYGYTF. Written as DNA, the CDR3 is TGTGCCAGCAGTCGCGGGGGACCCTATGGCTACACCTTC.